This is a list of T cell receptor beta chains from one sample in a study of response to subunit inactivated influenza vaccine. TCRdb reprocessed the RT-PCR reads with MiXCR, giving one entry per CDR3 protein. This sample has a few hundred thousand distinct CDR3 sequences, with 6.5% to 8% found just once. Sequenced material: PBMCs from blood, taken less than 30 months after vaccination. The receptor source for this set is a man aged 45 to 70 who received an inactivated influenza vaccine. Each CDR3 is given with its conserved first and last residue. Fields, in order: CDR3 DNA, CDR3 protein, clone size, V gene, D gene, J gene. D genes are given only for firm matches. Size values are once, few and many counts, or a class for expanded clones, and some rows have none.

TGTGCCAGCAGTTTCTACGTTAACACTGAAGCTTTCTTT,CASSFYVNTEAFF,.,TRBV12-3/TRBV12-4,.,TRBJ1-1
TGCAGTGCGCAAACCGGGACTACTTTCACAGATACGCAGTATTTT,CSAQTGTTFTDTQYF,few,TRBV20-1,TRBD2,TRBJ2-3
TGTGCCAGCAGTACGGGACAGTCCTACGAGCAGTACTTC,CASSTGQSYEQYF,many,TRBV5-1,TRBD1,TRBJ2-7
TGCAGTGCTAGGACCGGACAGGGACACAATGAGCAGTTCTTC,CSARTGQGHNEQFF,many,TRBV20-1,TRBD1,TRBJ2-1
TGTGCCAGCTCCCTCACCGCGGGTACGGCAGATACGCAGTATTTT,CASSLTAGTADTQYF,many,TRBV18,.,TRBJ2-3
TGTGCCAGCAGCCAAGACCCGGTTCGGGGCCATCTCACCGGGGAGCTGTTTTTT,CASSQDPVRGHLTGELFF,many,TRBV14,.,TRBJ2-2
TGCAGTGCCCGTCTCCCAGGGTTCGAGACCCAGTACTTC,CSARLPGFETQYF,.,TRBV20-1,.,TRBJ2-5
TGCGCCAGCAGCCAAGTCTACGACAGTAGCTACGAGCAGTACTTC,CASSQVYDSSYEQYF,.,TRBV4-3,.,TRBJ2-7
TGCGCCAGCAGCTGGCAGGGAATTAATACTGAAGCTTTCTTT,CASSWQGINTEAFF,many,TRBV5-1,.,TRBJ1-1
TGTGCCAGCACCCCGGGACAGGGGAGATGGACCCAGTACTTC,CASTPGQGRWTQYF,few,TRBV12-3/TRBV12-4,TRBD1,TRBJ2-5
TGCGCCAGCAGCTTTGGGACAGGTCGCACAGATACGCAGTATTTT,CASSFGTGRTDTQYF,few,TRBV5-1,TRBD1,TRBJ2-3
TGTGCCACCGAAGACAGGGGCCGAAACACCATATATTTT,CATEDRGRNTIYF,many,TRBV12-3/TRBV12-4,TRBD1,TRBJ1-3
TGCAGCGCCCATCCAGGACAGTCCTACACTGAAGCTTTCTTT,CSAHPGQSYTEAFF,.,TRBV29-1,.,TRBJ1-1
TGCAGTGCTAAGGTTCTGGCCGAGCAGTACTTC,CSAKVLAEQYF,.,TRBV20-1,.,TRBJ2-7